Listed here are 24 T cell receptor beta chains from one sample, sequenced in a study of shared clonotypes between healthy human individuals. This table comes from immunoSEQ multiplex PCR, and its TCRdb copy is limited to in-frame clones, with some not included. The table records 2 million to 3 million clones, 90% to 95% of them present only once. Material for sequencing was naive CD4+ T cells sorted from blood. Subset given: CD45RA+ positively selected. The receptors were sampled from a man between 18 and 29 years old in good health.

The CDR3 reads CASSTDGAYEQYF. DNA for the CDR3: TGCGCCAGCAGCACCGATGGTGCCTACGAGCAGTACTTC. J is TRBJ2-7 and V is TRBV5-1; D ambiguous. The CDR3 runs 13 residues. Germline-derived CDR1 and CDR2 are SGHRS and YFSETQ. V was cut by 4 bases and J by 2 bases, with 10 bases left in between.

The gene calls are TRBV5-1 and TRBJ2-7; no clear D gene. V lost 0 bases and J 7 bases, leaving 11 bases between the germline ends. Germline CDR1 and CDR2: SGHRS and YFSETQ. This CDR3 contains 13 residues. The CDR3 loop reads CASSLGPTSEQYF. The CDR3, as DNA: TGCGCCAGCAGCTTGGGACCCACGTCTGAGCAGTACTTC.

The CDR3, as DNA: TGTGCCAGCAGCCCCGACGCGCGCGAGCAGTACTTC. It translates to CASSPDAREQYF. The gene calls are TRBV6-6 and TRBJ2-7; D is unclear. Trimming stripped 6 bases from V and 6 bases from J, with 12 bases between. Germline assignment: CDR1 MNHNY and CDR2 SVGAGI (reference sequence). The CDR3 is made up of 12 amino acids.

The chain couples TRBV19 to TRBJ1-4, with 7 bases aligning to TRBD1. The CDR3 sequence is 14 residues long. Per the germline V gene, CDR1 is LNHDA and CDR2 is SQIVND (reference sequence). V was pared by 3 bases and J by 4 bases, with 2 bases of the junction left unmatched. This CDR3 is CASSMGDSNEKLFF. In DNA, the CDR3 is TGTGCCAGTAGTATGGGGGACAGTAATGAAAAACTGTTTTTT.

Concerning this clone: At one of its ends the junction is not consistent with the germline gene, which may arise from a read error. The V gene is TRBV25-1, the J gene TRBJ2-1; D remains unclear. The germline V gene has CDR1 MGHDK and CDR2 SYGVNS. This CDR3 contains 10 residues. Written as DNA, the CDR3 is TGTGCCAGCAGTGATCTTAATATGGTCTTC. Protein: CASSDLNMVF.

The V call is TRBV2, the J call TRBJ1-1; 9 bases map to TRBD1. Trimming at V came to 6 bases and at J to 0 bases, leaving 8 bases not matched to a gene. The CDR3 has 16 amino acids. Germline V gene data show CDR1 as SNHLY and CDR2 as FYNNEI. CDR3 in amino acids: CASRHDGQGMNTEAFF. In DNA form, the CDR3 reads TGTGCCAGCAGGCACGATGGACAGGGGATGAACACTGAAGCTTTCTTT.

This clone was recorded once. This chain connects TRBV6-5 to TRBJ2-1; D uncertain. The germline CDR1 and CDR2 sequences are MNHEY and SVGAGI. Trimming shortened V by 6 bases and J by 0 bases, and 12 bases separated the two germline ends. The CDR3 has 15 residues. The CDR3 nucleotides are TGTGCCAGCAGCTCCCCTCGGAGCTCCTACAATGAGCAGTTCTTC. Its protein is CASSSPRSSYNEQFF.

The chain carries TRBV6-1 and TRBJ2-2, with TRBD2 matching 7 bases. The CDR3 has 15 amino acids. Germline CDR1 MNHNS, CDR2 SASEGT. V trimming: 7 bases; J trimming: 3 bases; junction bases outside the gene matches: 8. Written as DNA, the CDR3 is TGTGCCAGCAAGGATTGGGGGGGATACACCGGGGAGCTGTTTTTT. Its protein is CASKDWGGYTGELFF.

This chain joins TRBV6-1 and TRBJ2-3; no definite D call. V was pared by 2 bases and J by 6 bases, with 15 bases between. The CDR3 sequence is 15 residues long. The germline V gene has CDR1 MNHNS and CDR2 SASEGT. CDR3 nucleotides: TGTGCCAGCAGTGAACAATCGAGTTACGTCGATACGCAGTATTTT. Translation: CASSEQSSYVDTQYF.

This clone was seen only once. This sequence joins TRBV27 and TRBJ2-2, with D perhaps matching TRBD1 (5 bases). V was trimmed by 2 bases and J by 6 bases, leaving 16 bases between them. Germline-derived CDR1 and CDR2 are MNHEY and SMNVEV (reference sequence). CDR3 length: 16 residues. The CDR3 DNA reads as TGTGCCAGCAGTTTAGGGGCAGGCATCTTGGCCGGGGAGCTGTTTTTT. Translating gives CASSLGAGILAGELFF.

For this clone: An end of the junction differs from the germline gene, which may be a read error. The chain has TRBV10-3 and TRBJ1-1, with D unresolved. The CDR3 covers 13 residues. CDR1 and CDR2 from the germline V gene are ENHRY and SYGVKD. CDR3 nucleotide sequence: TGTGCCTCGGGTGAGAGGGAGAACGCTGAAGCTTTCTTT. Its translation is CASGERENAEAFF.

The chain uses TRBV10-3 and TRBJ1-1, with 9 bases identical to TRBD1. The CDR3 length is 18 residues. The germline gives CDR1 ENHRY, CDR2 SYGVKD. V shed 3 bases and J 0 bases; nucleotides not matched to a gene: 11. CDR3 protein: CAISDPLDRGGLNTEAFF. The CDR3 region has the DNA TGTGCCATCAGTGACCCGCTGGACAGGGGAGGCTTGAACACTGAAGCTTTCTTT.

The count of this clone is one. Written as DNA, the CDR3 is TGCGCCAGTGCGCCCGGGACAGGCAGATACGAGCAGTACTTC. Protein product: CASAPGTGRYEQYF. The genes are TRBV5-1 and TRBJ2-7; 8 bases map to TRBD1. The CDR3 is 14 residues long. Trimming cost V 8 bases and J 4 bases; bases outside gene matches: 11. The V gene's germline CDR1 is SGHRS and CDR2 YFSETQ.

Turning to this clone: The sample has other DNA sequences that encode this CDR3 too. The rearrangement joins TRBV29-1 to TRBJ1-2; D is perhaps TRBD1 (6 bases). Trimming stripped 3 bases from V and 0 bases from J, with 14 bases between. Germline CDR1 and CDR2: SQVTM and ANQGSEA. CDR3 length: 15 amino acids. The CDR3 loop reads CSVDLGAGANYGYTF. The CDR3 DNA reads TGCAGCGTTGATTTGGGGGCAGGAGCTAACTATGGCTACACCTTC.

This clone has just one count. The V gene is TRBV5-1, the J gene TRBJ2-2; 11 bases are shared with TRBD2. Trimming removed 6 bases from V and 2 bases from J; junction bases left unmatched: 6. The CDR3 consists of 16 residues. Germline CDR1 SGHRS, CDR2 YFSETQ. This CDR3 reads CASMASGGINTGELFF. The CDR3 DNA sequence: TGCGCCAGCATGGCTAGCGGGGGGATCAACACCGGGGAGCTGTTTTTT.

The rearrangement joins TRBV7-8 to TRBJ2-1; D is unclear. The germline CDR1 and CDR2 sequences are SGHVS and FQNEAQ. The V end lost 3 bases, the J end lost 3 bases, and 12 bases lay between the germline ends. The CDR3 covers 15 residues. CDR3: CASSFGGEIYNEQFF. CDR3 DNA: TGTGCCAGCAGCTTCGGTGGGGAAATCTACAATGAGCAGTTCTTC.

The chain couples TRBV6-5 to TRBJ2-3; 8 bases match TRBD2. There are 14 residues in the CDR3. V gave up 7 bases and J gave up 1 base; unmatched junction bases: 4. Germline values: CDR1 MNHEY, CDR2 SVGAGI. The CDR3 sequence: CASTRAGGTDTQYF. The CDR3 bases are TGTGCCAGCACCAGAGCGGGGGGCACAGATACGCAGTATTTT.

This chain uses TRBV28 with TRBJ1-2, with D possibly TRBD1 on 5 matching bases. CDR3 length: 14 amino acids. V shed 1 base and J shed 4 bases, with 10 bases lying between them. In germline, CDR1 is MDHEN, CDR2 SYDVKM. For the CDR3, the DNA is TGTGCCAGCAGTTTATACCGGACAAGCTATGGCTACACCTTC. This translates into CASSLYRTSYGYTF.

This clone was counted only a few times. The gene calls are TRBV19 and TRBJ1-5, with 7 bases lining up with TRBD1. The junction had 1 base not matched to a gene; V was cut back by 5 bases and J by 6 bases. Germline CDR1 and CDR2: LNHDA and SQIVND (reference sequence). The length of the CDR3 is 12 residues. The CDR3 sequence: CASSAGGQPQHF. The CDR3 DNA reads TGTGCCAGTAGTGCAGGGGGTCAGCCCCAGCATTTT.

The CDR3 bases are TGTGCCAGCAGCTTAACGGGTTCTAACTATGGCTACACCTTC. Translated: CASSLTGSNYGYTF. The chain combines TRBV11-2 with TRBJ1-2, with D hard to call. This CDR3 contains 14 residues. V dropped 2 bases and J dropped 0 bases, with 7 bases sitting between them. CDR1 and CDR2 (germline): SGHAT, FQNNGV.

This clone occurred once. The chain couples TRBV19 to TRBJ2-1; 8 bases fit TRBD2. The germline V gene encodes CDR1 LNHDA and CDR2 SQIVND (reference sequence). The CDR3 sequence is 14 residues long. Germline trimming cut 8 bases from V and 2 bases from J; bases unmatched to any gene: 5. Here the CDR3 reads CASWSGRPYNEQFF. The CDR3 bases are TGTGCCAGTTGGAGCGGGAGACCCTACAATGAGCAGTTCTTC.

The chain is built from TRBV7-2 and TRBJ2-1, with 9 bases identical to TRBD2. Unmatched junction bases numbered 7, after V lost 3 bases and J lost 7 bases. The CDR3 is 15 residues long. Germline CDR1 and CDR2: SGHTA and FQGNSA. The CDR3 spells CASSFSGRYRNEQFF. In nucleotides, the CDR3 is TGTGCCAGCAGCTTTAGCGGGAGATATCGGAATGAGCAGTTCTTC.

With respect to this clone: Distinct nucleotide sequences in the sample also encode this CDR3. The CDR3 region has the DNA TGTGCCAGCTCACCAGGGGGGGTGAACACTGAAGCTTTCTTT. It yields the protein CASSPGGVNTEAFF. J is TRBJ1-1 and V is TRBV18; perhaps TRBD1 as D (5 bases). CDR1 and CDR2 from the germline V gene are KGHSH and LQKENI. The CDR3 runs to 14 residues. The V end was cut by 2 bases, the J end by 0 bases, with 7 bases between. Drawing the rest from reference TRBV18 and TRBJ1-1, the complete variable domain is NAGVMQNPRHLVRRRGQEARLRCSPMKGHSHVYWYRQLPEEGLKFMVYLQKENIIDESGMPKERFSAEFPKEGPSILRIQQVVRGDSAAYFCASSPGGVNTEAFFGQGTRLTVV.

The chain joins TRBV4-1 to TRBJ1-2, with a weak D call TRBD1 (5 bases). V shed 4 bases and J shed 1 base, with 7 bases lying between them. The V gene's germline CDR1 is MGHRA and CDR2 YSYEKL. The CDR3 runs 13 residues. The CDR3 protein is CASSLQVNYGYTF. In DNA form, the CDR3 reads TGCGCCAGCAGCCTACAGGTTAACTATGGCTACACCTTC.